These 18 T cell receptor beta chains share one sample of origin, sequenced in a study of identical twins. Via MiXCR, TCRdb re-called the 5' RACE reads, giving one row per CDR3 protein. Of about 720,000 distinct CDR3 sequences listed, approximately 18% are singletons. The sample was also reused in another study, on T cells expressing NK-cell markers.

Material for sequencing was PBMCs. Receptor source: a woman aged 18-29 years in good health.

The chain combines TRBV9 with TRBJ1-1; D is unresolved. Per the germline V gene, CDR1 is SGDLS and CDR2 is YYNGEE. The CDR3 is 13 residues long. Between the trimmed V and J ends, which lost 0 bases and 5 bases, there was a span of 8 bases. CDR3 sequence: CASSVDGETEAFF. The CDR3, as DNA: TGTGCCAGCAGCGTAGACGGGGAGACTGAAGCTTTCTTT.

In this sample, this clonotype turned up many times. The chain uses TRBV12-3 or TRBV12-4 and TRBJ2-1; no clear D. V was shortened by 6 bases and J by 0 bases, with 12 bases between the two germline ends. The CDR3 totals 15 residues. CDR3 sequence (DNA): TGTGCCAGCAGCCCAAGGTTGAGCTCCTACAATGAGCAGTTCTTC. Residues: CASSPRLSSYNEQFF.

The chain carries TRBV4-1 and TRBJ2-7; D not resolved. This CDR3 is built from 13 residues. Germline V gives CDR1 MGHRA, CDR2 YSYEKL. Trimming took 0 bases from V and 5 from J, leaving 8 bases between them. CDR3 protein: CASSQDLDDEQYF. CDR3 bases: TGCGCCAGCAGCCAAGATTTGGACGACGAGCAGTACTTC.

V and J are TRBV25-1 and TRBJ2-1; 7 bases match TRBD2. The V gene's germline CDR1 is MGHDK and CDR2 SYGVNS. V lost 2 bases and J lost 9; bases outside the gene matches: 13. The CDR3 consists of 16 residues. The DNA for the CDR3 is TGTGCCAGCAGTGAACTGGGAGGGTCGGGTAATAGTGAGCAGTTCTTC. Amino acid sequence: CASSELGGSGNSEQFF.

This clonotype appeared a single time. The CDR3 protein is CASRGTDSYEQYF. The CDR3 coding sequence is TGCGCCAGCAGGGGGACGGACTCCTACGAGCAGTACTTC. The V call is TRBV5-1, the J call TRBJ2-7, with D perhaps matching TRBD1 or TRBD2 (5 bases each). Germline CDR1 is SGHRS and CDR2 is YFSETQ. The CDR3 is 13 amino acids. V lost 5 bases and J 0 bases, leaving 9 bases between the germline ends.

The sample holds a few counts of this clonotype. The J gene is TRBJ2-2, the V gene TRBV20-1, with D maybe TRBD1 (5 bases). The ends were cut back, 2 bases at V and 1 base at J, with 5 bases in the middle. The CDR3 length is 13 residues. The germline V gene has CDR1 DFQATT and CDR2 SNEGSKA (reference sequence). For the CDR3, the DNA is TGCAGTGCTAGACAGGGGAACACCGGGGAGCTGTTTTTT. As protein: CSARQGNTGELFF.

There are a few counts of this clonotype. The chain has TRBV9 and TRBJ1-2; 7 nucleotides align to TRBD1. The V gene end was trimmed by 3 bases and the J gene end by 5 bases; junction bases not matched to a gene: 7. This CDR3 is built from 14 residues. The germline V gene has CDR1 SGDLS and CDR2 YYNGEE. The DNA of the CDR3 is TGTGCCAGCAGCGACGGGACAGCCCTATATGGCTACACCTTC. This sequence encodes CASSDGTALYGYTF.

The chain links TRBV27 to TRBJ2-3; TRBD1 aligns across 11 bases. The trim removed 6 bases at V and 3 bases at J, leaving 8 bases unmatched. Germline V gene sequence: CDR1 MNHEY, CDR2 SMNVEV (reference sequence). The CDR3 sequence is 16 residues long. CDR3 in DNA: TGTGCCAGCAGACGCCCAGGGACAGGGGGAACAGATACGCAGTATTTT. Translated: CASRRPGTGGTDTQYF.

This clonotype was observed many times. Here the CDR3 reads CASSSRTGSTYEQYF. The CDR3 DNA follows: TGTGCCAGCAGTTCCCGGACAGGGTCTACCTACGAGCAGTACTTC. This rearrangement joins TRBV12-3 or TRBV12-4 to TRBJ2-7, with 8 positions matching TRBD1. The V segment lost 4 bases and the J segment 2 bases; nucleotides outside the gene matches: 7. CDR3 length: 15 residues.

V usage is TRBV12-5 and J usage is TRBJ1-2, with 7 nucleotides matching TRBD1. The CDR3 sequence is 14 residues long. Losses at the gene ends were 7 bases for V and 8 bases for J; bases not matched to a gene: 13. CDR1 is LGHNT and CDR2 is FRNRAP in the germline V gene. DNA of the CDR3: TGTGCTAGTGATATGACAGGGCCGAGTTGGGGCTACACCTTC. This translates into CASDMTGPSWGYTF.

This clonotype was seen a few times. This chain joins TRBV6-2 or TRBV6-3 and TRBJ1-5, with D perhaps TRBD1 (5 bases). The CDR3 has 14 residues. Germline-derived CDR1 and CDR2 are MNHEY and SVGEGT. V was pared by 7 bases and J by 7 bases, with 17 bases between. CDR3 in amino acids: CASTGTVEKQPQHF. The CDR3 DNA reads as TGTGCCAGCACCGGGACCGTTGAAAAACAGCCCCAGCATTTT.

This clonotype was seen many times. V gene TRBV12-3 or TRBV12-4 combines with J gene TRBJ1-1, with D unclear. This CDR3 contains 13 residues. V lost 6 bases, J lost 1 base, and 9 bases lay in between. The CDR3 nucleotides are TGTGCCAGCAGCCTACAAGCGAACACTGAAGCTTTCTTT. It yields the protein CASSLQANTEAFF.

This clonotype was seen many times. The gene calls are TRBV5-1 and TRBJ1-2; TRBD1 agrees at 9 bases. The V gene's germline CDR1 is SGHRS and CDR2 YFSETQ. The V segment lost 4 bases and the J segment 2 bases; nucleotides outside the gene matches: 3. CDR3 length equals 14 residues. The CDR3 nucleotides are TGCGCCAGCAGCGCGGGACAGGGCAACTATGGCTACACCTTC. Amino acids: CASSAGQGNYGYTF. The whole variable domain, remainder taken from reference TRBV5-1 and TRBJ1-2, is KAGVTQTPRYLIKTRGQQVTLSCSPISGHRSVSWYQQTPGQGLQFLFEYFSETQRNKGNFPGRFSGRQFSNSRSEMNVSTLELGDSALYLCASSAGQGNYGYTFGSGTRLTVV.

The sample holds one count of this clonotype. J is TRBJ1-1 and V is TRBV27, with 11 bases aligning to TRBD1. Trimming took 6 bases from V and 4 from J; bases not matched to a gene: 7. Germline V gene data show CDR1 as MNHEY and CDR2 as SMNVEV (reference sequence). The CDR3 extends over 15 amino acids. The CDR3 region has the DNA TGTGCCAGCAGCTACGGGACAGGGGGGGGCACTGAAGCTTTCTTT. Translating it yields CASSYGTGGGTEAFF.

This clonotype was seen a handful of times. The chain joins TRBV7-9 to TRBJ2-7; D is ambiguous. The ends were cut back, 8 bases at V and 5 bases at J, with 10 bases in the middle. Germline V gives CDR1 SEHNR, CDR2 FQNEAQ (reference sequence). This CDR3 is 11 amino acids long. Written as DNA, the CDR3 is TGTGCCAGCGGTTTCAACAACGAGCAGTACTTC. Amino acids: CASGFNNEQYF. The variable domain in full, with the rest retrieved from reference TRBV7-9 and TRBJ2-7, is DTGVSQNPRHKITKRGQNVTFRCDPISEHNRLYWYRQTLGQGPEFLTYFQNEAQLEKSRLLSDRFSAERPKGSFSTLEIQRTEQGDSAMYLCASGFNNEQYFGPGTRLTVT.

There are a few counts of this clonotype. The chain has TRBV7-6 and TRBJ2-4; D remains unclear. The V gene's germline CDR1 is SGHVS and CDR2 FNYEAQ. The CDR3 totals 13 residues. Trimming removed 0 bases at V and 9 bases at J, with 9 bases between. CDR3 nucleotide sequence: TGTGCCAGCAGCTTAGCCGAGAAGAGCATTCAGTACTTC. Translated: CASSLAEKSIQYF.

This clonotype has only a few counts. CDR3 loop: CATSPGTGRQETQYF. The CDR3 nucleotides are TGTGCCACCAGCCCCGGGACGGGTAGACAAGAGACCCAGTACTTC. This chain connects TRBV15 to TRBJ2-5; possibly TRBD1 or TRBD2 for D (5 bases each). V was cut by 5 bases and J by 2 bases, with 15 bases left in between. The CDR3 runs 15 residues. Germline loops: CDR1 LNHNV, CDR2 YYDKDF (reference sequence).

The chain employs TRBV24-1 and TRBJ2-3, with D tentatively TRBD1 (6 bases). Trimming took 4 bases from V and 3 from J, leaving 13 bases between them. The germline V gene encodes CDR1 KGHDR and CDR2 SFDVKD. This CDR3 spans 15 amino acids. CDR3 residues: CATSDPSRGTDTQYF. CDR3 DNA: TGTGCCACCAGTGACCCCTCAAGGGGGACAGATACGCAGTATTTT.